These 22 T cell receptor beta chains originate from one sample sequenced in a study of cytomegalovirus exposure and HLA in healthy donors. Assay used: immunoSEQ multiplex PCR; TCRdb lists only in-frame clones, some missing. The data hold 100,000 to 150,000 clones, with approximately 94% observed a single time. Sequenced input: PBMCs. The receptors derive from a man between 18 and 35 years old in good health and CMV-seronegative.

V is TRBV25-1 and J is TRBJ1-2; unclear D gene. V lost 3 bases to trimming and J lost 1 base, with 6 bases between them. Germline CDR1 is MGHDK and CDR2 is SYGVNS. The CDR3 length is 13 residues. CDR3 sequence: CASSDYSNYGYTF. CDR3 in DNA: TGTGCCAGCAGTGATTACAGTAACTATGGCTACACCTTC.

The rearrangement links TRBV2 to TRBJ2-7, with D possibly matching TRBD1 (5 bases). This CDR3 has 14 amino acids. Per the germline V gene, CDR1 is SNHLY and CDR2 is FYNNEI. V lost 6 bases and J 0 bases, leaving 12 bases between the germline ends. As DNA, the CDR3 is TGTGCCAGCAGCTACAGGTTCAGCTCCTACGAGCAGTACTTC. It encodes CASSYRFSSYEQYF.

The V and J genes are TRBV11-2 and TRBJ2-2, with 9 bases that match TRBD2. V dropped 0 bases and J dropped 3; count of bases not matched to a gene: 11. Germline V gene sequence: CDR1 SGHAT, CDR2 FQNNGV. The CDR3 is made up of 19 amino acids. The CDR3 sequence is CASSLDGGRASIYTGELFF. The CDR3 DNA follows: TGTGCCAGCAGCTTAGATGGCGGGAGGGCCTCAATCTACACCGGGGAGCTGTTTTTT.

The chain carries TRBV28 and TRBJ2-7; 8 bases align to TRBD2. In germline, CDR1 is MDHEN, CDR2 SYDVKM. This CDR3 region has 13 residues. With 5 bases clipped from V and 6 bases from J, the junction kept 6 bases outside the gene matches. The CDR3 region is CASSPGGGFEQYF. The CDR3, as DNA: TGTGCCAGCAGTCCGGGGGGGGGATTCGAGCAGTACTTC.

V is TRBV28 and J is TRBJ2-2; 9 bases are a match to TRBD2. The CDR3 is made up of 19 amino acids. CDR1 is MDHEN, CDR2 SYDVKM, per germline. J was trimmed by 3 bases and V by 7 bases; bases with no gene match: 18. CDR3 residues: CASTVPGLASLYDTGELFF. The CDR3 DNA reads TGTGCCAGCACTGTGCCGGGACTAGCAAGCCTTTACGACACCGGGGAGCTGTTTTTT.

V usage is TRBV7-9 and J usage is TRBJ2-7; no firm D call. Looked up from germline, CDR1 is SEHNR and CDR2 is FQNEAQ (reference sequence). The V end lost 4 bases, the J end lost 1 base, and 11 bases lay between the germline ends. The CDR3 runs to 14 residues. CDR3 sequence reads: CASSSPRLSYEQYF. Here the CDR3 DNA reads TGTGCCAGCAGCTCGCCCCGACTTTCCTACGAGCAGTACTTC.

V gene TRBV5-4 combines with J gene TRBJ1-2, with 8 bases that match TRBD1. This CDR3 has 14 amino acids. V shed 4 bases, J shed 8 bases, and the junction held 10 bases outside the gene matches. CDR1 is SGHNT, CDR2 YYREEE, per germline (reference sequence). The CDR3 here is CASSQWTGSSGYTF. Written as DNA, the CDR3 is TGTGCCAGCAGCCAATGGACAGGGAGCAGCGGCTACACCTTC. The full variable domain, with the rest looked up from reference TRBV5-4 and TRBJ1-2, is ETGVTQSPTHLIKTRGQQVTLRCSSQSGHNTVSWYQQALGQGPQFIFQYYREEENGRGNFPPRFSGLQFPNYSSELNVNALELDDSALYLCASSQWTGSSGYTFGSGTRLTVV.

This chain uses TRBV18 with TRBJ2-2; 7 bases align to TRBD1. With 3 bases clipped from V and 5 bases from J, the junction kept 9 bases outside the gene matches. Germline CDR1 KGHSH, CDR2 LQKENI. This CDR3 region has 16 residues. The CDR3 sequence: CASSPGQRMRTGELFF. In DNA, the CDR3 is TGTGCCAGCTCACCGGGACAGCGGATGAGGACCGGGGAGCTGTTTTTT.

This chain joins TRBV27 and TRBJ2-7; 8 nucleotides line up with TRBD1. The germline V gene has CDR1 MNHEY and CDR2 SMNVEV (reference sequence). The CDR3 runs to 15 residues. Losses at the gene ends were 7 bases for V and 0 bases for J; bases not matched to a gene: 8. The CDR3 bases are TGTGCCAGCAAACTGACAGGGGAAGGCTCCTACGAGCAGTACTTC. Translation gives CASKLTGEGSYEQYF.

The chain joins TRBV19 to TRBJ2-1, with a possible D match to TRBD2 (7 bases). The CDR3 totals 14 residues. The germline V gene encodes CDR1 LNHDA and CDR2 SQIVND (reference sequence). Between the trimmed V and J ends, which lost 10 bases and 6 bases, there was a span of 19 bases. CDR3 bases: TGTGCCACCTACCCCGCGGGGGCGGCCAATGAGCAGTTCTTC. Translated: CATYPAGAANEQFF.

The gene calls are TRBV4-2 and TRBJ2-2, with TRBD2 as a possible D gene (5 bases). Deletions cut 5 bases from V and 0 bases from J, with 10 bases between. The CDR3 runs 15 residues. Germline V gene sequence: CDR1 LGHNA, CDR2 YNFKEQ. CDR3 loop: CASSGEGPNTGELFF. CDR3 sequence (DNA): TGTGCCAGCAGCGGAGAGGGCCCGAACACCGGGGAGCTGTTTTTT.

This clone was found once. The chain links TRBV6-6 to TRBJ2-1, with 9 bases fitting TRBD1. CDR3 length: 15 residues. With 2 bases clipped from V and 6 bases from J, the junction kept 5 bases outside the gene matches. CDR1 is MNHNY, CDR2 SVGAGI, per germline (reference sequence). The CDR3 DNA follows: TGTGCCAGCAGTTACCCGGACAGGGGACGCAATGAGCAGTTCTTC. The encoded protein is CASSYPDRGRNEQFF.

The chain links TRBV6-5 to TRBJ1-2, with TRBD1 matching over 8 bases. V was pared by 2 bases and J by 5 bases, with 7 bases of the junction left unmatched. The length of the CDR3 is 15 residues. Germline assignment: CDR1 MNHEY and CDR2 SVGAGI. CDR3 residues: CASSYINRGKYGYTF. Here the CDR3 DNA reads TGTGCCAGCAGTTACATCAACAGGGGGAAGTATGGCTACACCTTC.

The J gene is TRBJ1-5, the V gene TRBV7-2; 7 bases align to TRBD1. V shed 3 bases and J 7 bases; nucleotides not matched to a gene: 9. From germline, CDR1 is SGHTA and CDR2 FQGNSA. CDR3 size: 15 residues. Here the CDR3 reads CASSLGDSTSQPQHF. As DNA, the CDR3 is TGTGCCAGCAGCTTGGGGGACAGTACGAGCCAGCCCCAGCATTTT.

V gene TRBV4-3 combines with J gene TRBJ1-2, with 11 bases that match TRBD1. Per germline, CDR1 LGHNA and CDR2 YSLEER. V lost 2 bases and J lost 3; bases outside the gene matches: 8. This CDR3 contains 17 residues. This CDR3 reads CASSQTITGQGDYGYTF. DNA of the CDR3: TGCGCCAGCAGCCAAACTATAACGGGACAGGGGGACTATGGCTACACCTTC.

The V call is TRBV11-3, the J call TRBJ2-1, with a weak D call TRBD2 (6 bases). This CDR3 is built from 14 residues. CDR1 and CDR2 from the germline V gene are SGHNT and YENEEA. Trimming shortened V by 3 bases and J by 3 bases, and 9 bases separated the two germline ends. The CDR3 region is CASSLGGGYNEQFF. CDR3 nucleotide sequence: TGTGCCAGCAGCTTGGGGGGAGGCTACAATGAGCAGTTCTTC.

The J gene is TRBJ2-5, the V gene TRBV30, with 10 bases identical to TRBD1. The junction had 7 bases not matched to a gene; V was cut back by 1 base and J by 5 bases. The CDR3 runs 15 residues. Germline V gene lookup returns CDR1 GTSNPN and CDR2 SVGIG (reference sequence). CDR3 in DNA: TGTGCCTGGAGTGGCGGGGACAGGGGTAGGGAGACCCAGTACTTC. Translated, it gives CAWSGGDRGRETQYF.

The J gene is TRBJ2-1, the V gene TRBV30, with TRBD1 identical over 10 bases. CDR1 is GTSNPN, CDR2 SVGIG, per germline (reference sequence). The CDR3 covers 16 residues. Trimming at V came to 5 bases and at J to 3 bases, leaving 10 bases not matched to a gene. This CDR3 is CAWDPGGDRGYNEQFF. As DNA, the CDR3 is TGTGCCTGGGACCCGGGCGGGGACAGGGGCTACAATGAGCAGTTCTTC. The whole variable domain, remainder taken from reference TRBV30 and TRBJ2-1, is SQTIHQWPATLVQPVGSPLSLECTVEGTSNPNLYWYRQAAGRGLQLLFYSVGIGQISSEVPQNLSASRPQDRQFILSSKKLLLSDSGFYLCAWDPGGDRGYNEQFFGPGTRLTVL.

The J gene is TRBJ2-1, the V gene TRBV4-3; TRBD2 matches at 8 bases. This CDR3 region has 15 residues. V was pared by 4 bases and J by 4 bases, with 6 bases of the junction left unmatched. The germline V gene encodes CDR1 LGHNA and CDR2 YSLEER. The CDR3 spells CASSPTSGEYNEQFF. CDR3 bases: TGCGCCAGCAGCCCAACTAGCGGCGAGTACAATGAGCAGTTCTTC.

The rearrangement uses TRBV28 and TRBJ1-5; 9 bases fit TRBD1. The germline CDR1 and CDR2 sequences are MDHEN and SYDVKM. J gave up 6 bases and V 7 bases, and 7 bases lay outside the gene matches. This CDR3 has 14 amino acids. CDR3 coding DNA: TGTGCCAGCACCCGGACAGGGGAGTTTCAGCCCCAGCATTTT. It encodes CASTRTGEFQPQHF.

This CDR3 is CASTAPGLATPSSYNEQFF. For the CDR3, the DNA is TGTGCCAGCACCGCGCCGGGACTAGCGACTCCCAGCTCCTACAATGAGCAGTTCTTC. This chain connects TRBV7-9 to TRBJ2-1; 10 bases fit TRBD2. V lost 7 bases to trimming and J lost 0 bases; unmatched junction nucleotides: 15. This CDR3 region has 19 residues. Germline V gene lookup returns CDR1 SEHNR and CDR2 FQNEAQ (reference sequence).

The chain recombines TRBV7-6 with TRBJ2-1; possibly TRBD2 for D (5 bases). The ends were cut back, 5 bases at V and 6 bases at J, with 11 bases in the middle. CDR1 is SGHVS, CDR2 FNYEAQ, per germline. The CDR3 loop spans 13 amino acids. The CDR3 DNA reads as TGTGCCAGCAGCCCGTGGGAGAGCAATGAGCAGTTCTTC. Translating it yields CASSPWESNEQFF.